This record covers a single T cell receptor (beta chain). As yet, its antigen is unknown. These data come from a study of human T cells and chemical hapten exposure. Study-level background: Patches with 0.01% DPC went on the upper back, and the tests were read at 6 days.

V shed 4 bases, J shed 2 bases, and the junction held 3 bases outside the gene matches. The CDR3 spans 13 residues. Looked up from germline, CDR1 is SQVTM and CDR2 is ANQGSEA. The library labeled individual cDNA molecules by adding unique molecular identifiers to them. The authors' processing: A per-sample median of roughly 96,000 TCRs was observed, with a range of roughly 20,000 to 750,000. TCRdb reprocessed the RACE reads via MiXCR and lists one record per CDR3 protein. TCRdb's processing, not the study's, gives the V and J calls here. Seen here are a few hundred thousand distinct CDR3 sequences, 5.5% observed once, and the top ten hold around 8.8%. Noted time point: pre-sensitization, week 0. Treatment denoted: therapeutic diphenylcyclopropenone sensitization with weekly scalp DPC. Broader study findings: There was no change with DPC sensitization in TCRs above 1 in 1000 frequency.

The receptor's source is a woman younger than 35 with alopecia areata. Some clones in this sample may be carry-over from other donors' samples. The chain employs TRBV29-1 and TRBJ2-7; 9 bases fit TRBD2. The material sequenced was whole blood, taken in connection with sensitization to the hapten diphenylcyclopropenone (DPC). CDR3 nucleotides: TGCAGCGTTGGCGGGGGGGGAACCTACGAGCAGTACTTC. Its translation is CSVGGGGTYEQYF.